The clone carrying this TCR beta chain has just a few counts. The antigen is undetermined. Donor samples were obtained from healthy Caucasian individuals from Russia, aged about 6 to 100. Each sample gave at least 7 million isolated PBMCs. This sample was included in a study of blood T cells in healthy people across ages. Study findings and constraints: Conclusively comparing naive with antigen-experienced cells was impossible with unsorted PBMCs.

Alongside a J-beta primer mix, a sample-barcoded 5' primer served in a second PCR lasting 7 to 11 cycles. A single record per CDR3 protein comes from TCRdb applying MiXCR to the 5' RACE reads. Seen here are over 1,500,000 distinct CDR3 sequences, more than 35% observed once, and the top ten hold 23%. This receptor was identified in a human donor in good health. Source material: blood.

CDR3 bases: TGCAGTGCACGGACAGACATTCAGTACTTC. Protein: CSARTDIQYF. This chain uses TRBV20-1 with TRBJ2-4; possible D gene TRBD1, 6 bases. The CDR3 runs 10 residues. Trimming cost V 6 bases and J 8 bases, with 8 bases left between them. From germline, CDR1 is DFQATT and CDR2 SNEGSKA (reference sequence).